The rows below give T cell receptor beta chains drawn from one sample of a study of blood T cell repertoires in COVID-19. Produced via immunoSEQ multiplex PCR; TCRdb's table is partial and in-frame only. The table has 100,000 to 150,000 clones, around 82% seen once. Sequences were obtained from peripheral blood. The receptors were sampled from a man aged 25 to 40 with COVID-19, enrolled during active disease. Each CDR3 is given with its conserved first and last residue. The D gene is left open where the match is weak.

d_gene	v_gene	j_gene	CDR3aa
NA	TRBV19	TRBJ1-2	CASSIDPPADGYGYTF
NA	TRBV20-1	TRBJ1-5	CSASGGDGGNQPQHF
TRBD1	TRBV4-3	TRBJ2-7	CASSSETGTGGYEQYF
TRBD1	TRBV6-5	TRBJ2-1	CASSYFGGDREQFF
TRBD2	TRBV11-2	TRBJ2-4	CASSSGGDIQYF
NA	TRBV2	TRBJ1-5	CASSEIRDQPQHF
NA	TRBV9	TRBJ1-1	CASSVFPDTEAFF
TRBD1	TRBV28	TRBJ2-7	CASSGQGFYEQYF
NA	TRBV5-1	TRBJ2-3	CASSFNRITDTQYF
TRBD2	TRBV5-4	TRBJ2-7	CASSSSGLAGDEQYF
NA	TRBV9	TRBJ2-3	CASSVSSSTDTQYF
NA	TRBV6-6	TRBJ1-1	CASLWGPEAFF
TRBD1	TRBV7-9	TRBJ1-1	CASSSTRGQGYGEAFF
NA	TRBV10-1	TRBJ1-1	CASSDTGGNTEAFF
NA	TRBV6-2/TRBV6-3	TRBJ1-5	CASSRAGLNQPQHF
TRBD1	TRBV11-2	TRBJ2-5	CASSSTGGRETQYF
TRBD2	TRBV28	TRBJ2-5	CASSFSGRETQYF
TRBD1	TRBV7-2	TRBJ2-2	CASSRGQGANTGELFF
TRBD1	TRBV15	TRBJ1-4	CATSRVTQGYEKLFF
NA	TRBV9	TRBJ1-2	CASSRSNYGYTF
TRBD2	TRBV25-1	TRBJ2-5	CASSEFGEGQETQYF
NA	TRBV2	TRBJ1-2	CASNRIGNYGYTF
TRBD1	TRBV18	TRBJ2-2	CASSPNSPGGKTSGELFF
TRBD2	TRBV9	TRBJ2-5	CASSAGLAGETQYF
TRBD1	TRBV6-5	TRBJ1-1	CASNPSGQGNTEAFF
TRBD1	TRBV30	TRBJ2-7	CAWRRRGQYEQYF
TRBD1	TRBV19	TRBJ2-7	CASTRTGGTYEQYF
TRBD1	TRBV11-3	TRBJ2-7	CASSLDLGTASYEQYF
TRBD1	TRBV30	TRBJ1-5	CAWSPRTGGVGQPQHF
TRBD1	TRBV27	TRBJ1-6	CASSNRDRAPLHF
NA	TRBV6-1	TRBJ1-6	CASSEARGGSRNSPLHF
NA	TRBV2	TRBJ1-6	CASSGRDSRDSPLHF
TRBD1	TRBV28	TRBJ1-5	CASSRDRGDWSNQPQHF
TRBD1	TRBV19	TRBJ1-2	CASSIEVDREVASDGYTF
TRBD2	TRBV9	TRBJ2-7	CASSLGGVVGPFLYEQYF
TRBD2	TRBV15	TRBJ2-3	CATSRTPGTSGSWGTDTQYF
NA	TRBV30	TRBJ1-6	CAWVKPGHYNSPLHF